Following are 26 T cell receptor beta chains from one sample sequenced in a study of OX40 agonist ivuxolimab in advanced cancers. Here immunoSEQ multiplex PCR was the method, and the copy in TCRdb shows in-frame clones only, minus some. The table shows 45,000 to 65,000 clones, with around nine tenths occurring only once. The starting material was CD4+ or CD8+ T cells sorted from blood, obtained in a trial of the OX40 agonist ivuxolimab. The receptor set was obtained from an adult with an advanced solid tumor such as melanoma, head and neck, liver or kidney cancer.

Concerning this clone: A read error may account for a junction end that differs from germline. The V gene is TRBV6-1, the J gene TRBJ1-6; 7 positions match TRBD1. CDR1 and CDR2 (germline): MNHNS, SASEGT. The CDR3 consists of 15 residues. The CDR3 loop reads CASSQAGTDNSPLHF. CDR3 nucleotides: TGTGCCAGCAGTCAAGCCGGGACAGATAATTCACCCCTCCACTTT.

The chain is built from TRBV7-3 and TRBJ1-1; D is possibly TRBD1 (5 bases). Per germline, CDR1 SGHTA and CDR2 FQGTGA. V shed 1 base and J shed 9 bases, with 9 bases lying between them. The CDR3 is 12 amino acids. CDR3 DNA sequence: TGTGCCAGCAGCTTAATTGGGGGTAAAGCTTTCTTT. Translation gives CASSLIGGKAFF.

J is TRBJ2-7 and V is TRBV7-9; TRBD2 aligns across 10 bases. This CDR3 comprises 13 residues. The trim removed 2 bases at V and 5 bases at J, leaving 0 bases unmatched. Germline lookup yields CDR1 SEHNR and CDR2 FQNEAQ (reference sequence). CDR3 loop: CASSLTSGNEQYF. DNA of the CDR3: TGTGCCAGCAGCTTAACTAGCGGGAACGAGCAGTACTTC.

This chain links TRBV28 with TRBJ2-7; 11 bases fit TRBD2. Trimming cost V 1 base and J 5 bases; bases outside gene matches: 10. Germline CDR1 reads MDHEN; CDR2 reads SYDVKM. CDR3 length equals 17 residues. CDR3 protein: CASSLSTSGVTAHEQYF. CDR3 DNA: TGTGCCAGCAGTTTATCGACTAGCGGGGTCACCGCCCACGAGCAGTACTTC.

The V and J genes are TRBV28 and TRBJ1-3, with D tentatively TRBD1 (5 bases). This CDR3 region has 14 residues. Per the germline V gene, CDR1 is MDHEN and CDR2 is SYDVKM. V was pared by 4 bases and J by 3 bases, with 10 bases between. The CDR3 sequence: CASSSGLNGNTIYF. CDR3 nucleotides: TGTGCCAGCAGTTCAGGGCTAAATGGAAACACCATATATTTT.

The CDR3 protein is CASRSGSIGNTIYF. The CDR3 nucleotides read TGTGCCAGCAGGAGTGGCAGCATAGGAAACACCATATATTTT. The rearrangement links TRBV6-5 to TRBJ1-3; unclear D gene. The CDR3 loop spans 14 amino acids. V was shortened by 6 bases and J by 4 bases, with 13 bases between the two germline ends. CDR1 and CDR2 (germline): MNHEY, SVGAGI.

The V and J genes are TRBV14 and TRBJ2-5; D is unclear. The DNA matches TRBJ2-7 better at its end, which makes the J call doubtful. The germline V gene has CDR1 SGHDN and CDR2 FVKESK. The CDR3 contains 13 residues. CDR3: CASSQDYPYEQYF. For the CDR3, the DNA is TGTGCCAGCAGCCAAGACTATCCATACGAGCAGTACTTC.

V is TRBV21-1 and J is TRBJ2-1; TRBD2, the table's D call, lacks a check against the DNA. TRBV21-1 is tagged as a pseudogene. The CDR3 is 14 residues long. As DNA, the CDR3 is TGTGCCAGCAAGGAGCGGGAGGTTCAGTATGAGCAGTTCTTC. This sequence encodes CASKEREVQYEQFF.

V usage is TRBV7-9 and J usage is TRBJ2-5; D possibly matches TRBD1 or TRBD2 (5 bases each). V lost 6 bases and J 0 bases, leaving 17 bases between the germline ends. Per germline, CDR1 SEHNR and CDR2 FQNEAQ (reference sequence). The CDR3 is made up of 16 amino acids. CDR3 sequence (DNA): TGTGCCAGCAGGTCAAATCCGGGACGGCACCAAGAGACCCAGTACTTC. Translating it yields CASRSNPGRHQETQYF.

This chain joins TRBV4-2 and TRBJ2-2, with D possibly being TRBD2 (7 bases). Trimming took 1 base from V and 4 from J, leaving 13 bases between them. Germline CDR1 is LGHNA and CDR2 is YNFKEQ. The CDR3 has 16 amino acids. The CDR3 is CASSQGGGPSTGELFF. The DNA of the CDR3 is TGTGCCAGCAGCCAAGGGGGGGGGCCGAGCACCGGGGAGCTGTTTTTT.

V is TRBV28 and J is TRBJ2-3; D gene unclear. The CDR3 is 10 residues long. Germline-derived CDR1 and CDR2 are MDHEN and SYDVKM. The DNA of the CDR3 is TGTGCTAACCGGCCAGATACGCAGTATTTT. Its translation: CANRPDTQYF.

This sequence joins TRBV29-1 and TRBJ2-7; possibly TRBD2 for D (6 bases). CDR3 length equals 15 residues. Trimming cost V 4 bases and J 1 base, with 17 bases left between them. Germline V gives CDR1 SQVTM, CDR2 ANQGSEA. The CDR3 sequence is CSVASTRERSYEQYF. CDR3 DNA: TGCAGCGTTGCCTCTACCCGGGAGCGTTCCTACGAGCAGTACTTC.

The rearrangement links TRBV28 to TRBJ2-5; 10 bases fit TRBD1. V lost 8 bases and J lost 5; bases outside the gene matches: 8. This CDR3 has 14 amino acids. Germline V lookup: CDR1 MDHEN, CDR2 SYDVKM. CDR3 protein: CASLTGGYMETQYF. The CDR3 nucleotides are TGTGCCAGCCTGACAGGGGGCTATATGGAGACCCAGTACTTC.

The chain combines TRBV7-9 with TRBJ1-1; no clear D gene. Deletions cut 5 bases from V and 10 bases from J, with 11 bases between. This CDR3 contains 11 residues. Germline loops: CDR1 SEHNR, CDR2 FQNEAQ (reference sequence). The DNA for the CDR3 is TGTGCCAGCAGCCACGACCGGGCAGCTTTCTTT. It yields the protein CASSHDRAAFF.

The rearrangement joins TRBV19 to TRBJ2-1; 7 bases are shared with TRBD2. Per germline, CDR1 LNHDA and CDR2 SQIVND (reference sequence). The CDR3 consists of 15 residues. Losses at the gene ends were 3 bases for V and 10 bases for J; bases not matched to a gene: 12. CDR3 sequence: CASSIQGLPGGEQFF. The CDR3 nucleotides are TGTGCCAGTAGTATTCAGGGACTACCGGGCGGGGAGCAGTTCTTC.

This chain joins TRBV7-8 and TRBJ2-2; TRBD1 matches 8 bases. The CDR3 has 17 residues. Germline CDR1 SGHVS, CDR2 FQNEAQ. The trim removed 5 bases at V and 5 bases at J, leaving 13 bases unmatched. The CDR3 spells CASSRMVQGGKTGELFF. The CDR3 DNA is TGTGCCAGCAGCCGCATGGTACAGGGGGGAAAGACCGGGGAGCTGTTTTTT.

This clone appeared a single time. This chain links TRBV6-5 with TRBJ1-6; D possibly corresponds to TRBD1 (5 bases). Between the trimmed V and J ends, which lost 2 bases and 5 bases, there was a span of 10 bases. CDR1 and CDR2 (germline): MNHEY, SVGAGI. The CDR3 runs 15 residues. The CDR3 loop reads CASSYEGYDNSPLHF. Here the CDR3 DNA reads TGTGCCAGCAGTTACGAGGGGTACGATAATTCACCCCTCCACTTT.

The chain couples TRBV27 to TRBJ2-7, with 10 bases fitting TRBD1. The CDR3 is 15 amino acids. Trimming at V came to 6 bases and at J to 2 bases, leaving 7 bases not matched to a gene. The germline gives CDR1 MNHEY, CDR2 SMNVEV (reference sequence). Here the CDR3 reads CASSTSGTGAYEQYF. The CDR3, as DNA: TGTGCCAGCAGCACTTCCGGGACAGGGGCCTACGAGCAGTACTTC.

The V call is TRBV2, the J call TRBJ1-1; a weak D match, TRBD1 (5 bases). The CDR3 runs to 13 residues. Trimming took off 8 bases at V and 2 bases at J, with 12 bases between the two ends. The germline gives CDR1 SNHLY, CDR2 FYNNEI. CDR3 residues: CASSGTVNTEAFF. For the CDR3, the DNA is TGTGCCAGCTCTGGGACGGTAAACACTGAAGCTTTCTTT.

The table lists this clone with a count of one. CDR3 in amino acids: CATSRDARGGNQPQHF. DNA for the CDR3: TGTGCCACCAGCAGAGATGCCAGGGGGGGGAATCAGCCCCAGCATTTT. The V call is TRBV15, the J call TRBJ1-5; TRBD1 matches at 7 bases. V was clipped by 0 bases and J by 4 bases; unmatched bases: 6. The V gene's germline CDR1 is LNHNV and CDR2 YYDKDF (reference sequence). The CDR3 is made up of 16 amino acids.

The chain recombines TRBV6-5 with TRBJ1-1, with 7 bases fitting TRBD1. From germline, CDR1 is MNHEY and CDR2 SVGAGI. J was trimmed by 0 bases and V by 3 bases; bases with no gene match: 4. The CDR3 runs to 15 residues. CDR3 sequence: CASSYSGTVNTEAFF. The CDR3 coding sequence is TGTGCCAGCAGTTATTCCGGGACAGTGAACACTGAAGCTTTCTTT.

This clone was counted once. The chain links TRBV9 to TRBJ2-3, with a possible D match to TRBD2 (5 bases). The CDR3 is 14 residues long. Trimming left V 1 base short and J 3 bases short, with 9 bases between. Germline V CDR1 and CDR2: SGDLS, YYNGEE. For the CDR3, the DNA is TGTGCCAGCAGCGTATTAGCGCAAACAGATACGCAGTATTTT. It specifies CASSVLAQTDTQYF.

The CDR3 here is CATTSGGTDTQYF. In DNA, the CDR3 is TGTGCCACTACTAGCGGGGGCACAGATACGCAGTATTTT. This chain links TRBV10-3 with TRBJ2-3; 10 bases are a match to TRBD2. The length of the CDR3 is 13 residues. CDR1 and CDR2 from the germline V gene are ENHRY and SYGVKD. After removal of 10 bases from V and 1 base from J, the junction contained 2 bases not matched to a gene.

The V gene is TRBV29-1, the J gene TRBJ2-2; a possible D gene is TRBD1 (6 bases). Germline V CDR1 and CDR2: SQVTM, ANQGSEA. V lost 3 bases and J lost 1, with 6 bases in between. This CDR3 region has 13 residues. The CDR3 here is CSVDRGNTGELFF. Here the CDR3 DNA reads TGCAGCGTTGACAGGGGGAACACCGGGGAGCTGTTTTTT.

This chain links TRBV7-9 with TRBJ1-4, with no clear D. V lost 5 bases and J lost 0, with 16 bases in between. This CDR3 contains 17 residues. Germline V gives CDR1 SEHNR, CDR2 FQNEAQ (reference sequence). The CDR3 DNA reads as TGTGCCAGCAGCGGATCCGGGAGACCTTCAACTAATGAAAAACTGTTTTTT. Residues: CASSGSGRPSTNEKLFF.

The chain carries TRBV19 and TRBJ1-2; possible D gene TRBD1, 5 bases. V was shortened by 6 bases and J by 8 bases, with 22 bases between the two germline ends. The CDR3 extends over 15 amino acids. The V gene's germline CDR1 is LNHDA and CDR2 SQIVND (reference sequence). The CDR3 reads CASRLTSTGGLGYTF. The CDR3 nucleotides are TGTGCCAGTAGGCTAACCTCAACAGGAGGCCTCGGCTACACCTTC.